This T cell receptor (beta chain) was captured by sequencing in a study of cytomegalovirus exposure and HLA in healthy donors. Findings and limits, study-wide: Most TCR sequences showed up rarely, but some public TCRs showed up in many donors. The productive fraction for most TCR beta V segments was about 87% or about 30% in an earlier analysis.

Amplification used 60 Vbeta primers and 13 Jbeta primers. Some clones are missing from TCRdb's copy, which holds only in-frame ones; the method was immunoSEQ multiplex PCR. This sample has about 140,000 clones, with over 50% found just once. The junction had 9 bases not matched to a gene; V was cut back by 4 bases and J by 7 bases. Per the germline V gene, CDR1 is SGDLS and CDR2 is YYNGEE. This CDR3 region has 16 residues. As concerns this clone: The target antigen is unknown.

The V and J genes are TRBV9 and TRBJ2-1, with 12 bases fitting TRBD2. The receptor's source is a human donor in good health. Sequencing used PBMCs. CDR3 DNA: TGTGCCAGCAGCTCCCTAGCGGGAGGGCCGGGTAATGAGCAGTTCTTC. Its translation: CASSSLAGGPGNEQFF.